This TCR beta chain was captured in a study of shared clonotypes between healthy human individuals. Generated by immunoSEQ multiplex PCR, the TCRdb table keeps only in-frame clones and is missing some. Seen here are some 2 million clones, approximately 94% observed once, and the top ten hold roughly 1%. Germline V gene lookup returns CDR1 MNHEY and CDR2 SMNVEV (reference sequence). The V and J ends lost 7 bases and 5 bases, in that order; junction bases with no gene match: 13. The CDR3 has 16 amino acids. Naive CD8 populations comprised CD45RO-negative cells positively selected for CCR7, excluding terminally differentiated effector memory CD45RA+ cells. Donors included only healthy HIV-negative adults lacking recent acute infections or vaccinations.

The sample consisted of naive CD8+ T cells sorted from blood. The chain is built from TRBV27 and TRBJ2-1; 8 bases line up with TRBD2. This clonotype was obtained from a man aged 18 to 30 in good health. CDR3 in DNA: TGTGCCAGCACCTTTGGGGGCGGGGGGTACCACAATGAGCAGTTCTTC. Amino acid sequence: CASTFGGGGYHNEQFF.